The 22 T cell receptor beta chains listed next were all sequenced from one sample in a study of blood T cell repertoires in COVID-19. Assay: immunoSEQ multiplex PCR; the TCRdb copy retains only in-frame clones and omits some. Altogether about 210,000 clones are present, under 95% being singletons, with the ten largest covering approximately 1.2%. The specimen was peripheral blood. The receptor source for this set is a man younger than 40 with acute or convalescent COVID-19.

This clone has more than one count but fewer than ten. The chain couples TRBV5-6 to TRBJ1-2; 9 nucleotides match TRBD1. The germline CDR1 and CDR2 sequences are SGHDT and YYEEEE. The CDR3 has 14 residues. V shed 0 bases, J shed 8 bases, and the junction held 5 bases outside the gene matches. The chain's CDR3 is CASSLVGTGLGYTF. The CDR3 region has the DNA TGTGCCAGCAGCTTGGTGGGGACAGGGCTCGGCTACACCTTC.

Regarding this clone: One junction end does not reproduce the germline sequence, and a read error may be involved. This rearrangement joins TRBV11-1 to TRBJ2-2; 7 positions match TRBD1. The V gene's germline CDR1 is SGHAT and CDR2 FQDESV (reference sequence). The CDR3 totals 15 residues. Written as DNA, the CDR3 is TGTGCCAGCAGCTTAGGGTGGACAGGTTCCGGGCAGCTGTTTTTT. Translating it yields CASSLGWTGSGQLFF.

The chain is built from TRBV28 and TRBJ2-1; 10 bases are shared with TRBD2. With V trimmed by 11 bases and J by 12 bases, 4 bases remained unmatched. The germline CDR1 and CDR2 sequences are MDHEN and SYDVKM. The CDR3 loop spans 10 amino acids. The DNA for the CDR3 is TGTGCCTCTAGCGGGAGAAGGCAGTTCTTC. Its translation is CASSGRRQFF.

The chain uses TRBV7-9 and TRBJ2-5; 14 bases agree with TRBD2. This CDR3 has 17 residues. Germline V CDR1 and CDR2: SEHNR, FQNEAQ (reference sequence). Unmatched junction bases numbered 8, after V lost 4 bases and J lost 4 bases. The CDR3 loop is CASSYSPGTSGRETQYF. The CDR3 DNA is TGTGCCAGCAGCTACTCCCCCGGGACTAGCGGGAGAGAGACCCAGTACTTC.

A few counts support this clone. The gene calls are TRBV4-2 and TRBJ1-1; D not certain. Deletions cut 0 bases from V and 2 bases from J, with 13 bases between. The CDR3 runs to 16 residues. Germline V gene sequence: CDR1 LGHNA, CDR2 YNFKEQ. The CDR3 loop is CASSQDRGGSNTEAFF. Here the CDR3 DNA reads TGTGCCAGCAGCCAAGATCGCGGAGGGAGCAACACTGAAGCTTTCTTT.

This rearrangement joins TRBV12-5 to TRBJ1-2, with 7 positions matching TRBD1. The CDR3 consists of 14 residues. Germline V CDR1 and CDR2: LGHNT, FRNRAP. V dropped 7 bases and J dropped 1; count of bases not matched to a gene: 6. DNA of the CDR3: TGTGCTAGTGTCCCGACAGGGAGTAACTATGGCTACACCTTC. It encodes CASVPTGSNYGYTF. Combining the CDR3 with reference TRBV12-5 and TRBJ1-2 gives the whole variable domain DARVTQTPRHKVTEMGQEVTMRCQPILGHNTVFWYRQTMMQGLELLAYFRNRAPLDDSGMPKDRFSAEMPDATLATLKIQPSEPRDSAVYFCASVPTGSNYGYTFGSGTRLTVV.

This rearrangement joins TRBV5-5 to TRBJ2-5; a possible D gene is TRBD2 (6 bases). The germline CDR1 and CDR2 sequences are SGHKS and YYEKEE (reference sequence). CDR3 length: 16 residues. V shed 0 bases and J shed 2 bases, with 14 bases lying between them. CDR3 DNA: TGTGCCAGCAGCTTGGCCGGGACTTCGGGTCAAGAGACCCAGTACTTC. Translation: CASSLAGTSGQETQYF. The full variable domain, with the rest looked up from reference TRBV5-5 and TRBJ2-5, is DAGVTQSPTHLIKTRGQQVTLRCSPISGHKSVSWYQQVLGQGPQFIFQYYEKEERGRGNFPDRFSARQFPNYSSELNVNALLLGDSALYLCASSLAGTSGQETQYFGPGTRLLVL.

J is TRBJ1-3 and V is TRBV6-4; the D gene is possibly TRBD1 (6 bases). Germline lookup yields CDR1 MRHNA and CDR2 SNTAGT. This CDR3 spans 16 amino acids. V lost 5 bases to trimming and J lost 0 bases, with 14 bases between them. CDR3 region: CASSNREWCSGNTIYF. The CDR3 nucleotides are TGTGCCAGCAGTAACAGGGAGTGGTGCTCTGGAAACACCATATATTTT.

The chain couples TRBV5-1 to TRBJ2-1, with D possibly being TRBD2 (6 bases). V was shortened by 4 bases and J by 7 bases, with 15 bases between the two germline ends. In germline, CDR1 is SGHRS, CDR2 YFSETQ. The CDR3 is 14 residues long. Here the CDR3 reads CASSRTVGTNEQFF. In DNA form, the CDR3 reads TGCGCCAGCAGCCGGACCGTTGGGACTAATGAGCAGTTCTTC. Filled out from reference TRBV5-1 and TRBJ2-1, the complete variable domain reads KAGVTQTPRYLIKTRGQQVTLSCSPISGHRSVSWYQQTPGQGLQFLFEYFSETQRNKGNFPGRFSGRQFSNSRSEMNVSTLELGDSALYLCASSRTVGTNEQFFGPGTRLTVL.

This rearrangement joins TRBV6-5 to TRBJ1-2, with D possibly matching TRBD1 (6 bases). Germline CDR1 is MNHEY and CDR2 is SVGAGI. V was shortened by 6 bases and J by 7 bases, with 18 bases between the two germline ends. This CDR3 spans 14 amino acids. The CDR3 sequence: CASSVRGRLGGYTF. The CDR3 coding sequence is TGTGCCAGCAGCGTCAGGGGCCGGCTGGGTGGCTACACCTTC.

The J gene is TRBJ1-4, the V gene TRBV7-9; D is uncertain. The germline gives CDR1 SEHNR, CDR2 FQNEAQ (reference sequence). V was clipped by 0 bases and J by 4 bases, with 9 bases between them. The CDR3 consists of 15 residues. CDR3 loop: CASSLAEMNNEKLFF. The CDR3 coding sequence is TGTGCCAGCAGCTTAGCTGAGATGAATAATGAAAAACTGTTTTTT.

The chain joins TRBV3-1 (or the pseudogene TRBV3-2) to TRBJ1-5; D is ambiguous. Trimming took 4 bases from V and 5 from J, leaving 9 bases between them. This CDR3 contains 13 residues. Germline-derived CDR1 and CDR2 are LGHDT and YNNKEL (reference sequence). This CDR3 reads CASSLREDQPQHF. The CDR3 DNA reads TGTGCCAGCAGCCTCCGGGAGGATCAGCCCCAGCATTTT.

This clone appeared once. The V and J genes are TRBV5-6 and TRBJ2-7, with a tentative D call TRBD1 (6 bases). The CDR3 runs to 16 residues. The ends were cut back, 2 bases at V and 7 bases at J, with 22 bases in the middle. Germline CDR1 SGHDT, CDR2 YYEEEE. CDR3 region: CASSFSRDTPSWEQYF. CDR3 DNA sequence: TGTGCCAGCAGCTTTTCCCGGGACACCCCCTCCTGGGAGCAGTACTTC.

This clone was recorded only once. This sequence joins TRBV2 and TRBJ2-5; D is unresolved. Germline CDR1 is SNHLY and CDR2 is FYNNEI. V gave up 8 bases and J gave up 5 bases, with 6 bases separating them. This CDR3 has 10 residues. The CDR3 bases are TGTGCCAGCGCTACTGAGACCCAGTACTTC. Its translation is CASATETQYF.

The chain links TRBV13 to TRBJ1-3; the match to TRBD1 covers 11 bases. Germline-derived CDR1 and CDR2 are PRHDT and FYEKMQ (reference sequence). The CDR3 runs to 17 residues. The trim removed 4 bases at V and 1 base at J, leaving 6 bases unmatched. CDR3 sequence (DNA): TGTGCCAGCAGCTCCTGGACAGGGGGCGCTTCTGGAAACACCATATATTTT. Residues: CASSSWTGGASGNTIYF.

V is TRBV4-1 and J is TRBJ1-2; the D gene is possibly TRBD1 (6 bases). V was pared by 0 bases and J by 6 bases, with 11 bases between. Per the germline V gene, CDR1 is MGHRA and CDR2 is YSYEKL. The CDR3 covers 14 residues. The CDR3 nucleotides are TGCGCCAGCAGCCAAGATATGACAGGTCATGGCTACACCTTC. The encoded protein is CASSQDMTGHGYTF.

The chain employs TRBV24-1 and TRBJ2-1; tentative D call: TRBD2 (6 bases). The CDR3 is 14 amino acids. Germline loops: CDR1 KGHDR, CDR2 SFDVKD. V lost 2 bases and J 12 bases, leaving 16 bases between the germline ends. The CDR3 DNA is TGTGCCACCAGTGATTCGACCCGGGGGAAAGGGCAGTTCTTC. Amino acid sequence: CATSDSTRGKGQFF.

The V gene is TRBV9, the J gene TRBJ1-2, with D tentatively TRBD1 (6 bases). V was clipped by 3 bases and J by 8 bases, with 14 bases between them. Per the germline V gene, CDR1 is SGDLS and CDR2 is YYNGEE. CDR3 size: 13 residues. CDR3 amino acids: CASSDRVLSGYTF. In DNA form, the CDR3 reads TGTGCCAGCAGCGACAGGGTTCTTAGCGGCTACACCTTC.

The rearrangement links TRBV11-2 to TRBJ2-7; 7 nucleotides align to TRBD2. The ends lost 4 bases at V and 0 bases at J; junction bases unmatched: 6. The CDR3 sequence is 15 residues long. From germline, CDR1 is SGHAT and CDR2 FQNNGV. The CDR3 bases are TGTGCCAGCAGCTCCAGCGGGGTTAGCTCCTACGAGCAGTACTTC. Translated, it gives CASSSSGVSSYEQYF.

The rearrangement links TRBV28 to TRBJ1-5; TRBD1 matches 7 bases. The V segment lost 0 bases and the J segment 4 bases; nucleotides outside the gene matches: 6. There are 16 residues in the CDR3. The germline gives CDR1 MDHEN, CDR2 SYDVKM. CDR3 region: CASSLWAGGWNQPQHF. CDR3 sequence (DNA): TGTGCCAGCAGTTTATGGGCAGGGGGATGGAATCAGCCCCAGCATTTT.

Here the CDR3 reads CASSFRLAGGGNEQFF. The CDR3 nucleotides read TGTGCCAGCAGCTTCAGACTAGCGGGAGGGGGTAATGAGCAGTTCTTC. J is TRBJ2-1 and V is TRBV7-9; 14 bases map to TRBD2. Germline CDR1 is SEHNR and CDR2 is FQNEAQ (reference sequence). This CDR3 has 16 residues. J gave up 7 bases and V 3 bases, and 5 bases lay outside the gene matches.

V is TRBV5-1 and J is TRBJ2-5; tentative D call: TRBD1 (5 bases). The CDR3 is made up of 14 amino acids. The V end lost 5 bases, the J end lost 8 bases, and 19 bases lay between the germline ends. Germline CDR1 reads SGHRS; CDR2 reads YFSETQ. CDR3 loop: CASSPLANQGTQYF. As DNA, the CDR3 is TGCGCCAGCAGTCCTTTGGCCAACCAGGGAACCCAGTACTTC.